The 13 T cell receptor beta chains below all came from one sample that was sequenced in a study of shared clonotypes between healthy human individuals. As defined, naive CD8 cells were CD45RO-negative and positively selected for CCR7, with terminally differentiated effector memory CD45RA+ cells excluded. The repertoire was sequenced with immunoSEQ multiplex PCR; TCRdb's copy has only in-frame clones and lacks some. Here the sample spans some 2.1 million clones, about 93% being singletons. Sequenced material: naive CD8+ T cells from PBMCs. The receptors here all came from a man aged 18 to 35 in good health. Some clones in this sample may be carry-over from other donors' samples.

In its sample, this clone was seen once. The chain is built from TRBV28 and TRBJ1-3; no clear D. The CDR3 loop spans 14 amino acids. V was cut by 4 bases and J by 4 bases, with 11 bases left in between. Germline-derived CDR1 and CDR2 are MDHEN and SYDVKM. As DNA, the CDR3 is TGTGCCAGCAGTTCCTTTACACACGGAAACACCATATATTTT. It translates to CASSSFTHGNTIYF.

J is TRBJ2-7 and V is TRBV5-6; 7 nucleotides match TRBD1. Germline V gives CDR1 SGHDT, CDR2 YYEEEE. This CDR3 has 14 amino acids. V lost 1 base to trimming and J lost 3 bases; unmatched junction nucleotides: 4. This CDR3 reads CASSLIDRDYEQYF. Here the CDR3 DNA reads TGTGCCAGCAGCTTGATAGACAGGGACTACGAGCAGTACTTC. The whole variable domain, remainder taken from reference TRBV5-6 and TRBJ2-7, is DAGVTQSPTHLIKTRGQQVTLRCSPKSGHDTVSWYQQALGQGPQFIFQYYEEEERQRGNFPDRFSGHQFPNYSSELNVNALLLGDSALYLCASSLIDRDYEQYFGPGTRLTVT.

This sequence joins TRBV29-1 and TRBJ2-7, with D tentatively TRBD1 or TRBD2 (7 bases each). Trimming took off 8 bases at V and 0 bases at J, with 20 bases between the two ends. The CDR3 sequence is 15 residues long. Germline CDR1 and CDR2: SQVTM and ANQGSEA. The CDR3 nucleotides are TGCAGCCCGGGGGGAATTACAGGGGCCTCCTACGAGCAGTACTTC. Its translation: CSPGGITGASYEQYF.

This CDR3 is CASSGRAAHTYEQYF. CDR3 in DNA: TGTGCCAGCAGCGGACGAGCTGCTCACACCTACGAGCAGTACTTC. The V call is TRBV7-2, the J call TRBJ2-7; D not certain. In germline, CDR1 is SGHTA, CDR2 FQGNSA. Trimming left V 5 bases short and J 2 bases short, with 16 bases between. This CDR3 comprises 15 residues.

J is TRBJ1-1 and V is TRBV7-6; 12 bases are shared with TRBD1. The CDR3 has 17 residues. Germline V gene data show CDR1 as SGHVS and CDR2 as FNYEAQ. Unmatched junction bases numbered 10, after V lost 5 bases and J lost 3 bases. The CDR3 bases are TGTGCCAGCAGCCCCGGGACAGGGGGCAGTGGGTACACTGAAGCTTTCTTT. It yields the protein CASSPGTGGSGYTEAFF. Based on the CDR3 plus reference TRBV7-6 and TRBJ1-1, the full variable domain is GAGVSQSPRYKVTKRGQDVALRCDPISGHVSLYWYRQALGQGPEFLTYFNYEAQQDKSGLPNDRFSAERPEGSISTLTIQRTEQRDSAMYRCASSPGTGGSGYTEAFFGQGTRLTVV.

This clone appeared a single time. The chain joins TRBV10-3 to TRBJ2-7, with D unresolved. V was trimmed by 4 bases and J by 0 bases, leaving 7 bases between them. The CDR3 spans 13 residues. Germline assignment: CDR1 ENHRY and CDR2 SYGVKD. CDR3 nucleotide sequence: TGTGCCATCAGTGCAGACGGCTCCTACGAGCAGTACTTC. It specifies CAISADGSYEQYF.

V gene TRBV4-1 combines with J gene TRBJ2-3; TRBD2 matches at 8 bases. The CDR3 has 15 amino acids. CDR1 and CDR2 (germline): MGHRA, YSYEKL. Trimming at V came to 2 bases and at J to 1 base, leaving 2 bases not matched to a gene. CDR3 protein: CASSQQTSGTDTQYF. CDR3 sequence (DNA): TGCGCCAGCAGCCAACAGACTAGCGGCACAGATACGCAGTATTTT.

The chain joins TRBV28 to TRBJ1-1; no clear D. CDR1 MDHEN and CDR2 SYDVKM come from the germline V gene. CDR3 length: 13 amino acids. V lost 7 bases to trimming and J lost 4 bases, with 13 bases between them. DNA for the CDR3: TGTGCCAGCAAGTGGTTTGACGGCACTGAAGCTTTCTTT. It translates to CASKWFDGTEAFF.

V gene TRBV29-1 combines with J gene TRBJ2-3; TRBD2 matches at 8 bases. The CDR3 consists of 13 residues. Germline V gene data show CDR1 as SQVTM and CDR2 as ANQGSEA. The CDR3 nucleotides are TGCGGATTGTGGCGGGAGGGCACAGATACGCAGTATTTT. As protein: CGLWREGTDTQYF.

This sequence joins TRBV6-1 and TRBJ1-4; D is unresolved. The CDR3 extends over 12 amino acids. The germline gives CDR1 MNHNS, CDR2 SASEGT. The CDR3 nucleotides read TGTGTCGAGAGTAATTTTGGTGAAAAACTGTTTTTT. Protein sequence: CVESNFGEKLFF.

The DNA of the CDR3 is TGTGCCAGCAGTGACGGTTACCACTCCACAGATACGCAGTATTTT. It yields the protein CASSDGYHSTDTQYF. The chain combines TRBV6-1 with TRBJ2-3; no reliable D call. Germline V CDR1 and CDR2: MNHNS, SASEGT. The germline V and J ends were trimmed by 3 bases and 2 bases, with 12 bases remaining between them. The CDR3 totals 15 residues.

The chain employs TRBV5-5 and TRBJ2-3; the match to TRBD2 covers 10 bases. Germline V gene lookup returns CDR1 SGHKS and CDR2 YYEKEE (reference sequence). V shed 4 bases, J shed 1 base, and the junction held 6 bases outside the gene matches. The CDR3 loop spans 16 amino acids. The CDR3: CASSRVGTSGTDTQYF. The CDR3 region has the DNA TGTGCCAGCAGCCGGGTCGGGACTAGCGGCACAGATACGCAGTATTTT.

This clone showed up just once. J is TRBJ2-1 and V is TRBV4-1; 7 nucleotides align to TRBD2. Germline CDR1 MGHRA, CDR2 YSYEKL. V lost 10 bases and J lost 0; bases outside the gene matches: 6. The CDR3 loop spans 14 amino acids. CDR3 sequence: CATSGRDSYNEQFF. The CDR3 coding sequence is TGCGCCACCTCAGGGAGGGACTCCTACAATGAGCAGTTCTTC.